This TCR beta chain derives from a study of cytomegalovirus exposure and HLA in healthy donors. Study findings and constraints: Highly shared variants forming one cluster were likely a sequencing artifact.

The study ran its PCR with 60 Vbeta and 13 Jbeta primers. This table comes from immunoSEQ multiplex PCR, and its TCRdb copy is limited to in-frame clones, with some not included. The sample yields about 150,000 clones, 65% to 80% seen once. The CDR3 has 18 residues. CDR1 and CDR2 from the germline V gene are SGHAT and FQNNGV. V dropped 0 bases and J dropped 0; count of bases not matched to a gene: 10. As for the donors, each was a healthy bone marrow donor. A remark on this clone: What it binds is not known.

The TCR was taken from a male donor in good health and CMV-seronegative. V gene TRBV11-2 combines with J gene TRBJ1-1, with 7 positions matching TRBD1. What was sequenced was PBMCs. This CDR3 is CASSLEHTWTGVNTEAFF. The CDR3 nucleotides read TGTGCCAGCAGCTTAGAACACACCTGGACAGGCGTGAACACTGAAGCTTTCTTT.